The 8 T cell receptor beta chains in this list originate from one sample, sequenced in a study of CD8+ T cells in alopecia areata. It was cDNA, reverse transcribed from extracted RNA, that served as the sequencing template. Sequenced by immunoSEQ multiplex PCR; TCRdb stores in-frame clones only, minus some. In the table there are about 150,000 clones, approximately 87% of which are singletons. The source was CD8+ T cells sorted from blood, collected at week 0. These TCRs come from a human donor with alopecia areata.

The chain recombines TRBV7-9 with TRBJ2-1, with 12 positions matching TRBD2. V was clipped by 1 base and J by 0 bases; unmatched bases: 7. The CDR3 has 19 residues. Germline loops: CDR1 SEHNR, CDR2 FQNEAQ (reference sequence). The CDR3 DNA reads as TGTGCCAGCAGCTTAGGTCGACTAGCGGGAGAGGGCTCCTACAATGAGCAGTTCTTC. Its protein is CASSLGRLAGEGSYNEQFF.

The genes are TRBV9 and TRBJ2-2, with D perhaps assigned TRBD1 or TRBD2 (5 bases each). The CDR3 consists of 17 residues. The germline V and J ends were trimmed by 1 base and 0 bases, with 13 bases remaining between them. Germline assignment: CDR1 SGDLS and CDR2 YYNGEE. CDR3 sequence reads: CASSVRARDANTGELFF. CDR3 bases: TGTGCCAGCAGCGTAAGGGCCAGGGACGCGAACACCGGGGAGCTGTTTTTT.

The CDR3 loop reads CASNPPGLKGDTF. For the CDR3, the DNA is TGTGCCAGCAATCCTCCGGGACTCAAAGGTGACACCTTC. V and J are TRBV9 and TRBJ1-2; D might be TRBD1 (5 bases). This CDR3 is 13 amino acids long. Per the germline V gene, CDR1 is SGDLS and CDR2 is YYNGEE. Trimming pared 6 bases from V and 12 bases from J, leaving 21 bases between.

This chain uses TRBV29-1 with TRBJ2-2, with D perhaps matching TRBD1 (5 bases). V was clipped by 3 bases and J by 3 bases, with 5 bases between them. CDR1 and CDR2 from the germline V gene are SQVTM and ANQGSEA. The CDR3 consists of 12 residues. The CDR3 reads CSVDRDTGELFF. CDR3 in DNA: TGCAGCGTTGACAGGGACACCGGGGAGCTGTTTTTT.

CDR3 DNA: TGCAGCTCCCCTGGAAAAGGGTTTATTGGGAATGAGCAGTTCTTC. Translation gives CSSPGKGFIGNEQFF. The chain combines TRBV29-1 with TRBJ2-1, with D hard to call. Deletions cut 8 bases from V and 7 bases from J, with 24 bases between. Germline CDR1 is SQVTM and CDR2 is ANQGSEA. This CDR3 has 15 residues.

V and J are TRBV4-2 and TRBJ2-2, with D possibly matching TRBD2 (6 bases). Trimming removed 0 bases from V and 6 bases from J, with 14 bases in between. Germline values: CDR1 LGHNA, CDR2 YNFKEQ. The CDR3 totals 16 residues. The CDR3 sequence is CASSQDPGEAPGELFF. CDR3 sequence (DNA): TGTGCCAGCAGCCAAGATCCGGGGGAGGCCCCCGGGGAGCTGTTTTTT.

The chain recombines TRBV29-1 with TRBJ2-6, with 12 bases aligning to TRBD2. Germline CDR1 is SQVTM and CDR2 is ANQGSEA. Germline trimming cut 4 bases from V and 2 bases from J; bases unmatched to any gene: 6. This CDR3 comprises 17 residues. The CDR3 DNA reads TGCAGCGTTGCCGGACTAGCGGGGCTTCCTGGGGCCAACGTCCTGACTTTC. This translates into CSVAGLAGLPGANVLTF.

The chain has TRBV28 and TRBJ2-3; weak D call: TRBD2 (6 bases). Germline CDR1 reads MDHEN; CDR2 reads SYDVKM. V gave up 9 bases and J gave up 0 bases, with 16 bases separating them. The CDR3 has 15 residues. For the CDR3, the DNA is TGTGCCAGTACCGCGGGAAGCGGGAGCACAGATACGCAGTATTTT. Protein: CASTAGSGSTDTQYF.